The clone carrying this TCR beta chain has more than one count but fewer than ten. Its antigen remains unknown. TCRB transcripts that were expressed got sequenced, as all of the isolated RNA had been reverse transcribed. Only in-frame clones appear in the TCRdb table, and some are missing; sequencing was by immunoSEQ multiplex PCR. Of 200,000 to 300,000 clones listed, 14% are singletons. V was shortened by 0 bases and J by 3 bases, with 7 bases between the two germline ends. Germline V lookup: CDR1 SGDLS, CDR2 YYNGEE. This CDR3 region has 14 residues. This entry belongs to a study of beta chain features in type 1 diabetes. Overall study results and limits: There was a moderate but significant shortening of TCRB CDR3s in all four CD4+ subsets of Type 1 diabetes patients. Among type 1 diabetes patients, VDJ junctions had fewer insertions and more deletions.

The chain is built from TRBV9 and TRBJ2-1; possible D gene TRBD1, 5 bases. Sequencing input: naive CD4+ T cells from blood. This TCR was sampled from a woman between 40 and 55 years old in good health. The CDR3 coding sequence is TGTGCCAGCAGCGTAGGGCAGGGCTACAATGAGCAGTTCTTC. The encoded protein is CASSVGQGYNEQFF.